This TCR beta chain was identified during a study of cytomegalovirus exposure and HLA in healthy donors (dated by TCRdb to about 2017). Looking at the study overall: An earlier analysis of about 560 of the donors reported about 280 Gb of sequence data and 95 million to 120 million unique TCR beta sequences obtained from around 170 million T cells. Class I and class II HLA loci were covered by the typing at four-digit resolution. Along with the roughly 670-subject first cohort, a separate validation cohort of approximately 110 different subjects was used. The study combined high-throughput TCR immunosequencing, statistical association of individual TCRs with disease status, and machine learning to predict cytomegalovirus infection status. Rather than using new phenotypic data, the later analysis identified candidate immune exposures from TCR beta sequences and from how often those sequences occurred across donors. Donor age, sex, ethnicity and CMV serostatus were compiled together with the repertoire data. The aim of the study was to test whether cataloging public T cell receptors could identify signatures of past pathogen exposure. In a later analysis, previously published TCR beta repertoires from 500 to 750 donors were re-analyzed and high-resolution HLA genotyping was added so that TCR occurrence patterns could be studied. A later genetic analysis took genome-wide SNP genotypes for 398 of the 666 donors and used that subset as a discovery cohort. To decide whether each TCR beta V gene segment behaved as functional or pseudogenic, an earlier analysis of some 580 of the donors relied on high-throughput TCR beta sequencing. Approximately 310 gigabases of sequencing data and 70 million to 100 million unique TCR sequences were included in an early release covering roughly 600 HLA-typed donors. The number of donors typed differed by locus, with about 629-630 for A, B, C, DRB1 and DQB1, roughly 550 for DQA1, 600 to 610 for DPA1, and 400 to 490 for DPB1. The genetic ancestry cluster associated with self-reported Caucasian donors included about four fifths of the roughly 400 genotyped donors. Among around 400 genotyped donors of the cohort, an average of about 240,000 unique TCR beta nucleotide sequences were sequenced per donor, roughly 18% of them non-productive. Using immunosequencing, the study profiled T cell repertoires from 640 or so subjects and related those repertoires to cytomegalovirus serostatus. Every discovery cohort repertoire had been produced on one sequencing platform. About five DR-DQ haplotypes were treated as single units for association and clustering because of strong linkage in the cohort. Summary of the overall study and its limitations: In this cohort, only TCR beta chains were sequenced, and detectable features were limited by the absence of alpha or paired-chain data. In vitro tests confirmed that a few of the cytomegalovirus-associated TCR beta chains recognize cytomegalovirus antigens. Most TCR sequences were seen in very few donors, while some public TCRs were found in many individuals. According to a later genetic analysis, donors in an Asian-associated ancestry cluster had fewer N-insertions in productive TCRs than the roughly 670-donor mean. Specific HLA alleles were associated with 16,951 TCR beta sequences at a false discovery rate of 0.05 in a later analysis. A further reported finding was that TCR beta sequences accurately predicted the HLA-A and HLA-B alleles for most subjects in the first cohort. Assigning TCR associations to individual alleles was difficult when HLA alleles, especially DR and DQ, strongly co-occurred. According to the authors, the approach could potentially be generalized to other disease states and immunological phenotypes. The only immune exposure information available for the cohort was CMV serostatus. In both the original and validation cohorts, the classifier was reported to diagnose cytomegalovirus status with high specificity and sensitivity. Several of the top co-occurrence clusters appeared to be linked to parvovirus B19, influenza, CMV and Epstein-Barr virus, according to a later analysis. In a later analysis, HLA-associated TCR beta chains were found to be more clonally expanded and to have lower generation probabilities than equally common non-associated chains. Some IMGT-functional V segments, including TRBV6-2 and TRBV6-3, could not be distinguished by the 87-base-pair reads and were therefore excluded. The study gave a list of over 150 TCR beta chains associated with cytomegalovirus. A later analysis found that most CMV-associated TCR beta chains appeared HLA-restricted, with HLA associations seemingly driven largely by CMV exposure. Seventeen rarely observed V segments, including chromosome 9 orphons, were excluded from the earlier analysis of several hundred of the donors because counts were too low. In a later genetic analysis, a missense DCLRE1C variant was associated with V-gene and J-gene trimming of TCR beta chains, and the association was replicated in an independent cohort. Presence/absence analyses assumed roughly uniform sequencing depth across donors, an assumption that may not hold. In a later analysis, TCR association rates were found to vary across HLA loci, with the most associated TCRs seen for DRB1 alleles and the fewest for HLA-C alleles. In an earlier analysis of roughly 500 of the donors, most TCR beta V segments appeared in productive rearrangements about 87% or about 30% of the time, broadly matching IMGT annotations. Correlated functional status among segregating V segments might be attributable to linkage disequilibrium, but an unknown experimental factor could not be ruled out. A cluster of highly shared sequence variants was judged likely to be a technical artifact of the sequencing pipeline. Because HLA typing was missing for some donors at each locus, association tests included only the typed subset.

Taken from cysteine to phenylalanine, the CDR3 has 16 residues. Only the CDR3 portion is preserved as DNA: 48 bases, with reading frame beginning at the first base. CDR1 and CDR2 are read off the germline V gene as SGHTA and FQGTGA. Trimming at the junction amounts to 5 bases on V and 5 bases on J, and the germline ends lie 21 bases apart. With respect to this clone: This clone's antigen is unknown. Base qualities are not provided; no much larger clone lies one nucleotide away.

The library was generated by the immunoSEQ multiplex PCR assay. For the multiplex PCR, a mixture combining 60 forward primers for TCR Vbeta segments and 13 reverse primers for TCR Jbeta segments was used. The CDR3 region of rearranged TCR beta genes was amplified from genomic DNA by a multiplex PCR assay. The Illumina HiSeq System was used to sequence the amplified TCR beta libraries as 87-base-pair reads. The original methods were these. Across the 600 to 700 repertoires, a later analysis counted tens of millions of unique TCR beta chains, 8.5 million to 12 million of which were shared by at least two donors. Raw reads were error-corrected and collapsed into unique sequences by a nearest-neighbor algorithm in which closely related sequences were merged to remove PCR and sequencing errors. CDR3 sequences were aligned to IMGT reference sequences to assign V, D and J gene segments. For a sequence to be retained, a match of at least six nucleotides to both a V gene segment and a J gene segment was required. A rearrangement counted as productive if the CDR3 had no stop codons and remained in frame with V and J, and every other rearrangement counted as non-productive. Following IMGT convention, CDR3 was defined as the stretch from the second conserved V-encoded cysteine up to the conserved J-encoded phenylalanine. Sequences without an unambiguous match to a single V gene segment were excluded from the earlier analysis of a few hundred of the donors. In an earlier analysis of several hundred of the donors, V segments were called functional above 56.7% productive rearrangements and were called segregating when the between-donor standard deviation exceeded 5%. A statistical classification framework was built for diagnosing cytomegalovirus status from the catalog of TCR beta chain sequences. A later analysis assigned V and J genes by comparing TCR nucleotide sequences with IMGT/GENE-DB human TR gene sequences. A later analysis assigned CDR3 sequences and most-parsimonious VDJ recombination scenarios with the TCRdist pipeline. A later analysis defined each TCR beta chain by its CDR3 amino acid sequence plus V-gene family, and excluded reads lacking a unique V-gene family. A later analysis removed 550 to 700 highly shared, low-generation-probability nucleotide sequences to deal with suspected cross-contamination and a sequencing artifact. In a later analysis, a clonal expansion index for each public chain was calculated from normalized within-repertoire ranks of inferred template counts. In a later analysis, generation probabilities were computed with a VDJ recombination model fitted to out-of-frame rearrangements, and the resulting probabilities were checked against IGoR. Hypergeometric tests were used in a later analysis to score TCR-TCR, TCR-HLA and TCR-CMV co-occurrence, with a repertoire-size bias correction applied to the TCR pairs. A later analysis estimated false discovery rates by permuting HLA or CMV assignments 20 times. In a later analysis, co-occurring TCRs were grouped with DBSCAN, and TCRdist sequence similarity was added when clustering was performed within HLA-allele-positive subsets. Repertoires with fewer than 30,000 or more than 120,000 public chains were left out of co-occurrence clustering, as were about five repertoires with anomalous nucleotide sharing. What TCRdb holds here is the immuneACCESS table cut down to in-frame rearrangements. Part of the clones is not present; checked against another copy, under half of the missing clones reflect an unresolved V gene, and the others are unexplained. V and J calls plus clone size are reproduced from that table; the DNA served to infer D and trimming. This sample holds some 170,000 clones; around 75% were observed only once. In total, the top ten clones hold just under 3% of the sample.

The cohort consisted of fewer than 700 healthy bone marrow donors. At the time of sampling, every cohort member was nominally healthy, though immune exposures that went unrecorded were likely present. The donor was CMV seronegative and belonged to the group of 350 or so seronegative cohort members. A peripheral blood sample was collected from each donor, and TCR beta sequencing was performed on peripheral blood mononuclear cells. Genomic DNA extraction from the blood cell samples was performed with the Qiagen DNeasy Blood Extraction Kit. The V gene is TRBV7-3 and the J gene is TRBJ1-2; the D region possibly corresponds to TRBD1 (6 bases align). Sequencing used PBMCs. The origin of this receptor is a male donor in good health and CMV-seronegative. The nucleotides read TGTGCCAGCAGCCTCGTTGGGGGCGCTGGGGAATATGGCTACACCTTC. It specifies CASSLVGGAGEYGYTF.